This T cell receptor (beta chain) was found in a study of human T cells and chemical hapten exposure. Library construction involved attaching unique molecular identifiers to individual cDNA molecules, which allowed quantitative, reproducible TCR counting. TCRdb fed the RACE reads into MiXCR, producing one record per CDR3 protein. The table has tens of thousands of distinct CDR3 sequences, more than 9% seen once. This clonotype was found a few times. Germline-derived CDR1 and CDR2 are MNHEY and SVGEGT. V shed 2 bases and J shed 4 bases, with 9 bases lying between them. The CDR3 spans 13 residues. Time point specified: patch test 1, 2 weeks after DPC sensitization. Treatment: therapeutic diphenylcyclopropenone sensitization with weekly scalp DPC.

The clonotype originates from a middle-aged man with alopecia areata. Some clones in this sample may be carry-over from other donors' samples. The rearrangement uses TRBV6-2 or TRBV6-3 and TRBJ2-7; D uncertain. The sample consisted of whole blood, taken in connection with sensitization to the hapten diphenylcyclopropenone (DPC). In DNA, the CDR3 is TGTGCCAGCAGTTACATCGGCCAATACGAGCAGTACGTC. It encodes CASSYIGQYEQYV.